These 12 T cell receptor beta chains were sequenced from one sample in a study of T-cell reconstitution after alpha-beta-depleted transplantation in children. Unique molecular identifiers were incorporated during preparation of the TCRbeta library. TCRdb reprocessed the PCR reads with MiXCR, giving one entry per CDR3 protein. The table has approximately 490,000 distinct CDR3 sequences, approximately 12% seen once; the top ten hold less than 6.5%. Material: PBMCs from the stem cell graft donor, obtained from the stem cell graft. The receptors here all came from a human donor who donated a stem cell graft to a child with combined immunodeficiency.

The chain links TRBV4-3 to TRBJ2-1; 10 bases line up with TRBD2. In germline, CDR1 is LGHNA, CDR2 YSLEER. This CDR3 is 20 amino acids long. V was clipped by 0 bases and J by 3 bases; unmatched bases: 14. CDR3 region: CASSQDRKGGLADRYNEQFF. The CDR3 region has the DNA TGCGCCAGCAGCCAAGATAGGAAGGGCGGACTAGCGGACCGCTACAATGAGCAGTTCTTC.

The chain links TRBV28 to TRBJ2-7; a possible D gene is TRBD1 (6 bases). Germline CDR1 is MDHEN and CDR2 is SYDVKM. Trimming cost V 2 bases and J 3 bases, with 17 bases left between them. The CDR3 consists of 16 residues. The CDR3 is CASSLIQGPRFYEQYF. The CDR3 region has the DNA TGTGCCAGCAGTTTAATCCAGGGGCCCCGATTCTACGAGCAGTACTTC.

This clonotype was seen a few times. The chain carries TRBV11-2 and TRBJ2-3; 16 positions agree with TRBD2. The germline V gene has CDR1 SGHAT and CDR2 FQNNGV. V shed 0 bases, J shed 2 bases, and the junction held 5 bases outside the gene matches. The CDR3 length is 19 residues. CDR3 DNA sequence: TGTGCCAGCAGCTTAGATTTGGGACTAGCGGGAGGGATCACAGATACGCAGTATTTT. Amino acid sequence: CASSLDLGLAGGITDTQYF.

This clonotype has a handful of counts. The chain has TRBV24-1 and TRBJ1-2; D call uncertain. The ends were cut back, 5 bases at V and 8 bases at J, with 8 bases in the middle. This CDR3 has 11 residues. The germline V gene encodes CDR1 KGHDR and CDR2 SFDVKD. The DNA of the CDR3 is TGTGCCACCAGTGTCGGAGGGGGCTACACCTTC. It specifies CATSVGGGYTF.

This clonotype was seen a handful of times. V is TRBV7-8 and J is TRBJ2-1; 11 positions match TRBD1. Unmatched junction bases numbered 11, after V lost 5 bases and J lost 8 bases. CDR1 and CDR2 from the germline V gene are SGHVS and FQNEAQ. The CDR3 has 16 residues. CDR3 residues: CASSISRDRGFYEQFF. The CDR3 nucleotides read TGTGCCAGCAGCATTAGCCGGGACAGGGGGTTCTATGAGCAGTTCTTC.

This clonotype was counted a few times. This sequence joins TRBV25-1 and TRBJ2-4; 8 bases are a match to TRBD2. The CDR3 contains 16 residues. Germline V gene lookup returns CDR1 MGHDK and CDR2 SYGVNS. The V gene end was trimmed by 3 bases and the J gene end by 4 bases; junction bases not matched to a gene: 8. CDR3 sequence (DNA): TGTGCCAGCAGTGAGGGTAGCGGGAATGGTAAAAACATTCAGTACTTC. Protein: CASSEGSGNGKNIQYF.

Ten or more counts support this clonotype. J is TRBJ1-5 and V is TRBV7-2; 9 bases map to TRBD1. Germline V gene data show CDR1 as SGHTA and CDR2 as FQGNSA. This CDR3 has 15 residues. The ends lost 1 base at V and 4 bases at J; junction bases unmatched: 2. CDR3 nucleotides: TGTGCCAGCAGCTTAGGGGACAGGGTAAATCAGCCCCAGCATTTT. Its protein is CASSLGDRVNQPQHF.

This clonotype turned up a few times. The chain combines TRBV10-3 with TRBJ2-2, with D unresolved. The germline gives CDR1 ENHRY, CDR2 SYGVKD. V was pared by 1 base and J by 4 bases, with 7 bases between. The CDR3 length is 14 residues. The CDR3, as DNA: TGTGCCATCAGTGAGTGGGCAGGCACCGGGGAGCTGTTTTTT. Encoded protein: CAISEWAGTGELFF.

This clonotype was counted ten times or more. The chain uses TRBV7-9 and TRBJ2-1, with a possible D match to TRBD2 (6 bases). This CDR3 contains 13 residues. The ends were cut back, 4 bases at V and 14 bases at J, with 18 bases in the middle. Germline assignment: CDR1 SEHNR and CDR2 FQNEAQ (reference sequence). The DNA of the CDR3 is TGTGCCAGCAGCTCTGGGGTTGGGGCGGGAAAGTTCTTC. This gives the protein CASSSGVGAGKFF.

This clonotype was counted many times. The genes are TRBV13 and TRBJ2-7; no firm D call. There are 13 residues in the CDR3. The V end was cut by 7 bases, the J end by 4 bases, with 14 bases between. Germline loops: CDR1 PRHDT, CDR2 FYEKMQ (reference sequence). The CDR3 DNA is TGTGCCAGCAAGCAGCTTCTAGGTTACGAGCAGTACTTC. Translated, it gives CASKQLLGYEQYF.

V gene TRBV14 combines with J gene TRBJ1-2; D unclear. The CDR3 totals 15 residues. Germline V CDR1 and CDR2: SGHDN, FVKESK. V lost 0 bases and J lost 7, with 15 bases in between. This CDR3 reads CASSQDLGQTFGYTF. The CDR3 region has the DNA TGTGCCAGCAGCCAAGATCTCGGCCAGACCTTTGGCTACACCTTC.

This clonotype occurred many times. J is TRBJ1-1 and V is TRBV5-1; 7 nucleotides line up with TRBD1. This CDR3 comprises 15 residues. Trimming took 4 bases from V and 1 from J; bases not matched to a gene: 7. Germline assignment: CDR1 SGHRS and CDR2 YFSETQ. The CDR3 loop is CASSTGQDGNTEAFF. As DNA, the CDR3 is TGCGCCAGCAGCACCGGACAGGATGGGAACACTGAAGCTTTCTTT. Variable domain in full (rest from reference TRBV5-1 and TRBJ1-1): KAGVTQTPRYLIKTRGQQVTLSCSPISGHRSVSWYQQTPGQGLQFLFEYFSETQRNKGNFPGRFSGRQFSNSRSEMNVSTLELGDSALYLCASSTGQDGNTEAFFGQGTRLTVV.